This T cell receptor (beta chain) was retrieved from a study of cytomegalovirus exposure and HLA in healthy donors. Germline-derived CDR1 and CDR2 are SGHTA and FQGTGA. The CDR3 length is 16 residues. V was pared by 5 bases and J by 4 bases, with 5 bases of the junction left unmatched. The study, taken as a whole, reports: About 87% or about 30% of the time was how often most TCR beta V segments were productive, according to an earlier analysis. Usually a TCR sequence was rare, but some public TCRs were found in many donors. Per a later analysis, under 20,000 TCR beta sequences showed association with HLA alleles at 0.05 false discovery rate.

A multiplex PCR was run with 60 Vbeta primers and 13 Jbeta primers. Assay used: immunoSEQ multiplex PCR; TCRdb lists only in-frame clones, some missing. The table shows around 76,000 clones, with under 85% occurring only once. Remarks on this clone: No antigen is known for it.

Each of the donors was a healthy bone marrow donor. The chain employs TRBV7-3 and TRBJ2-5, with TRBD2 matching over 15 bases. This receptor was identified in a woman aged 40 to 49 in good health and CMV-seropositive. The sequencing sample was made of PBMCs. In DNA form, the CDR3 reads TGTGCCAGCAGCCGGACTAGCGGGGGGGCGGGAGAGACCCAGTACTTC. This sequence encodes CASSRTSGGAGETQYF.